The 16 T cell receptor beta chains presented below share a single source sample, sequenced in a study of T-cell reconstitution after alpha-beta-depleted transplantation in children. Library preparation (for TCRbeta) was performed with unique molecular identifiers. Using its own MiXCR run on the PCR reads, TCRdb lists one record per CDR3 protein. The sample carries about 340,000 distinct CDR3 sequences, 10% to 13% recorded once. The sequenced sample was PBMCs from the stem cell graft donor, obtained from the stem cell graft. The receptors shown here come from a human donor who donated a stem cell graft to a child with acute lymphoblastic leukemia.

CDR3 nucleotide sequence: TGCAGCGGTGGCGGGGAGACCCAGTACTTC. Translated, it gives CSGGGETQYF. The V call is TRBV29-1, the J call TRBJ2-5; a possible D gene is TRBD2 (5 bases). The CDR3 runs 10 residues. Deletions cut 7 bases from V and 5 bases from J, with 8 bases between. In germline, CDR1 is SQVTM, CDR2 ANQGSEA.

This clonotype was picked up many times. V gene TRBV6-2 or TRBV6-3 combines with J gene TRBJ2-1; D is unresolved. The CDR3 totals 14 residues. Germline loops: CDR1 MNHEY, CDR2 SVGEGT. V was trimmed by 2 bases and J by 1 base, leaving 6 bases between them. The CDR3 spells CASSYEDSYNEQFF. In DNA form, the CDR3 reads TGTGCCAGCAGTTACGAGGATTCCTACAATGAGCAGTTCTTC.

At least ten counts were recorded for this clonotype. The rearrangement links TRBV28 to TRBJ1-1; the match to TRBD1 covers 10 bases. Unmatched junction bases numbered 1, after V lost 5 bases and J lost 1 base. CDR1 and CDR2 from the germline V gene are MDHEN and SYDVKM. This CDR3 is 14 amino acids long. The CDR3 reads CASSGTGENTEAFF. The CDR3 DNA is TGTGCCAGCAGTGGGACAGGGGAGAACACTGAAGCTTTCTTT.

The chain carries TRBV5-1 and TRBJ2-3; D uncertain. The V gene lost 0 bases and the J gene lost 0 bases, with 11 bases spanning the gap. The germline gives CDR1 SGHRS, CDR2 YFSETQ. The CDR3 totals 16 residues. Here the CDR3 DNA reads TGCGCCAGCAGCTTGGTAAAGCGTGCGAGCACAGATACGCAGTATTTT. Protein: CASSLVKRASTDTQYF.

The V and J genes are TRBV12-3 or TRBV12-4 and TRBJ2-3; 9 bases line up with TRBD2. The trim removed 7 bases at V and 2 bases at J, leaving 7 bases unmatched. The CDR3 has 15 amino acids. The CDR3 DNA sequence: TGTGCCAGCACTTCTAGCGGGAAAGACACAGATACGCAGTATTTT. Translation: CASTSSGKDTDTQYF.

This clonotype was counted at least ten times. V is TRBV5-1 and J is TRBJ1-2, with 9 nucleotides matching TRBD1. V was clipped by 4 bases and J by 6 bases; unmatched bases: 10. Germline V gene sequence: CDR1 SGHRS, CDR2 YFSETQ. The CDR3 consists of 15 residues. The CDR3 nucleotides are TGCGCCAGCAGCCCCTGGGGACAGGGATTTGATGGCTACACCTTC. It specifies CASSPWGQGFDGYTF.

The chain joins TRBV5-1 to TRBJ2-1, with 9 bases matching TRBD2. The V gene's germline CDR1 is SGHRS and CDR2 YFSETQ. J was trimmed by 9 bases and V by 4 bases; bases with no gene match: 11. There are 15 residues in the CDR3. CDR3 in DNA: TGCGCCAGCAGCCCCGCCTTAGCGGGAGTTAGTGAGCAGTTCTTC. Protein product: CASSPALAGVSEQFF.

Remarks on this clonotype: A junction end diverges from the germline sequence, so it may reflect a read error. The V and J genes are TRBV6-4 and TRBJ1-5; the D is unclear. Germline V gives CDR1 MRHNA, CDR2 SNTAGT. The CDR3 extends over 16 amino acids. CDR3 coding DNA: TGTGCCTGCAGCCCTAAGTTCGGGAATAGCAATCAGCCCCAGCATTTT. Translated: CACSPKFGNSNQPQHF.

The sample holds many counts of this clonotype. The chain carries TRBV27 and TRBJ2-1, with 9 bases identical to TRBD2. CDR3 size: 15 residues. V shed 5 bases, J shed 8 bases, and the junction held 10 bases outside the gene matches. Germline lookup yields CDR1 MNHEY and CDR2 SMNVEV (reference sequence). The CDR3 loop is CASSPSAGGGHEQFF. CDR3 coding DNA: TGTGCCAGCAGTCCCTCCGCGGGAGGGGGACATGAGCAGTTCTTC.

This clonotype has more than one count but fewer than ten. The rearrangement uses TRBV29-1 and TRBJ2-3; TRBD2 is a possible D gene (6 bases). CDR1 SQVTM and CDR2 ANQGSEA come from the germline V gene. Trimming pared 6 bases from V and 5 bases from J, leaving 15 bases between. CDR3 size: 13 residues. This chain's CDR3 is CSVLGGWGDTQYF. The CDR3 DNA follows: TGCAGCGTGCTCGGGGGATGGGGAGATACGCAGTATTTT.

This clonotype was seen a few times. The V call is TRBV20-1, the J call TRBJ2-5; 10 bases match TRBD2. V gave up 3 bases and J gave up 4 bases; unmatched junction bases: 11. Germline loops: CDR1 DFQATT, CDR2 SNEGSKA (reference sequence). The CDR3 spans 16 residues. CDR3 DNA: TGCAGTGCTAGTAAGACGGCTAGCGGGAGCAGAGAGACCCAGTACTTC. Translated: CSASKTASGSRETQYF.

The chain couples TRBV7-6 to TRBJ2-7, with D possibly being TRBD1 (6 bases). Germline V gene lookup returns CDR1 SGHVS and CDR2 FNYEAQ. Trimming removed 5 bases from V and 6 bases from J, with 11 bases in between. The CDR3 spans 12 residues. The CDR3 sequence is CASSPDSLEQYF. The CDR3 DNA follows: TGTGCCAGCAGCCCGGACAGCCTCGAGCAGTACTTC.

The genes are TRBV6-6 and TRBJ1-1, with unresolved D. The CDR3 totals 13 residues. Per germline, CDR1 MNHNY and CDR2 SVGAGI (reference sequence). Trimming removed 0 bases from V and 8 bases from J, with 10 bases in between. CDR3: CASSYSSPQEAFF. Here the CDR3 DNA reads TGTGCCAGCAGTTACTCGAGTCCGCAGGAAGCTTTCTTT.

This clonotype was counted ten times or more. For the CDR3, the DNA is TGCAGCGTTGAACCAACCGACCGACAGGGACAGTACTTC. It is translated as CSVEPTDRQGQYF. The chain links TRBV29-1 to TRBJ2-7; 7 bases are a match to TRBD1. The CDR3 extends over 13 amino acids. Germline-derived CDR1 and CDR2 are SQVTM and ANQGSEA. J was trimmed by 10 bases and V by 2 bases; bases with no gene match: 11.

V usage is TRBV3-1 and J usage is TRBJ1-5, with D maybe TRBD1 (5 bases). Germline loops: CDR1 LGHDT, CDR2 YNNKEL (reference sequence). The length of the CDR3 is 18 residues. CDR3: CTFSPQVYWGGTNQPQHF. CDR3 nucleotide sequence: TGTACCTTCAGCCCGCAAGTCTATTGGGGGGGAACGAATCAGCCCCAGCATTTT.

As concerns this clonotype: No DNA is shown, since the ends of the CDR3 on it are uncertain; the CDR3 is the one TCRdb lists. The J gene is TRBJ1-5, the V gene TRBV28. Germline CDR1 and CDR2: MDHEN and SYDVKM. Both ends counted, the CDR3 spans 16 residues. CDR3 protein: CASSFFGSRDNQPQHF.